The next 9 T cell receptor beta chains were all read from a single sample in a study of T cell repertoires in cytomegalovirus infection. No antigen has been identified for these receptors. TCRdb passed the reads through MiXCR, listing each CDR3 protein once. The sample consists of about 480,000 distinct CDR3 sequences, 30% to 40% of them appearing once. The source was cultured PBMCs, collected from culture after CMV antigen stimulation. The source of these receptors is a human donor in good health (CMV status not recorded). Some clones in this sample may be carry-over from other donors' samples.

V gene TRBV28 combines with J gene TRBJ2-1, with D tentatively TRBD1 (6 bases). Trimming removed 5 bases at V and 4 bases at J, with 15 bases between. CDR3 length equals 15 residues. Looked up from germline, CDR1 is MDHEN and CDR2 is SYDVKM. In DNA, the CDR3 is TGTGCCAGCAGTCCAATTCTTGGACAGTACAATGAGCAGTTCTTC. As protein: CASSPILGQYNEQFF.

The chain uses TRBV19 and TRBJ1-2; 7 bases align to TRBD1. The CDR3 has 15 residues. V lost 6 bases, J lost 3 bases, and 10 bases stayed unmatched. Germline loops: CDR1 LNHDA, CDR2 SQIVND (reference sequence). The CDR3 loop reads CASSDPIQGDYGYTF. CDR3 nucleotides: TGTGCCAGTAGCGACCCCATTCAGGGGGACTATGGCTACACCTTC.

This clonotype has a handful of counts. The rearrangement links TRBV4-3 to TRBJ2-7; D is possibly TRBD1 (6 bases). CDR1 LGHNA and CDR2 YSLEER come from the germline V gene. Deletions cut 0 bases from V and 0 bases from J, with 12 bases between. The CDR3 is 16 residues long. CDR3 DNA sequence: TGCGCCAGCAGCCAAGAGATAGGACAGAACTCCTACGAGCAGTACTTC. This codes for CASSQEIGQNSYEQYF.

A few counts support this clonotype. This chain joins TRBV12-3 or TRBV12-4 and TRBJ1-5, with TRBD1 matching 11 bases. The V and J ends lost 3 bases and 0 bases, in that order; junction bases with no gene match: 10. The CDR3 contains 19 residues. CDR3 protein: CASSLDRGRGWISNQPQHF. CDR3 in DNA: TGTGCCAGCAGTTTGGACAGGGGGCGGGGGTGGATTAGCAATCAGCCCCAGCATTTT.

The sample holds a few counts of this clonotype. The rearrangement links TRBV6-6 to TRBJ1-1; 7 nucleotides align to TRBD1. The CDR3 totals 13 residues. V was pared by 7 bases and J by 5 bases, with 7 bases of the junction left unmatched. Germline V lookup: CDR1 MNHNY, CDR2 SVGAGI (reference sequence). CDR3 region: CASTYRGTTEAFF. The CDR3 DNA reads TGTGCCAGCACGTACAGGGGAACGACTGAAGCTTTCTTT.

This clonotype was counted only a few times. This chain links TRBV7-8 with TRBJ1-3; D unresolved. The CDR3 covers 17 residues. CDR1 and CDR2 (germline): SGHVS, FQNEAQ. Trimming removed 1 base from V and 0 bases from J, with 13 bases in between. DNA of the CDR3: TGTGCCAGCAGCTTAGGCGCAGCCGGGAGCTCTGGAAACACCATATATTTT. Protein: CASSLGAAGSSGNTIYF. Combining the CDR3 with reference TRBV7-8 and TRBJ1-3 gives the whole variable domain GAGVSQSPRYKVAKRGQDVALRCDPISGHVSLFWYQQALGQGPEFLTYFQNEAQLDKSGLPSDRFFAERPEGSVSTLKIQRTQQEDSAVYLCASSLGAAGSSGNTIYFGEGSWLTVV.

The V and J genes are TRBV5-5 and TRBJ2-7; 12 bases are shared with TRBD2. V lost 1 base and J lost 4; bases outside the gene matches: 9. The CDR3 is made up of 17 amino acids. The germline V gene has CDR1 SGHKS and CDR2 YYEKEE (reference sequence). CDR3 amino acids: CASSLRLAGERAYEQYF. For the CDR3, the DNA is TGTGCCAGCAGCTTGAGACTAGCGGGAGAGAGGGCGTACGAGCAGTACTTC.

The chain links TRBV6-2 or TRBV6-3 to TRBJ1-5, with TRBD1 matching 7 bases. The CDR3 has 15 residues. The J segment lost 5 bases and the V segment lost 5 bases, leaving 9 bases of the junction unmatched. Germline CDR1 reads MNHEY; CDR2 reads SVGEGT. The CDR3 sequence is CASSPTQGLHQPQHF. CDR3 nucleotides: TGTGCCAGCAGTCCTACACAGGGGTTACATCAGCCCCAGCATTTT.

This rearrangement joins TRBV7-2 to TRBJ2-4; no firm D call. The CDR3 extends over 16 amino acids. V lost 2 bases and J 1 base, leaving 12 bases between the germline ends. Germline CDR1 reads SGHTA; CDR2 reads FQGNSA. The CDR3 DNA is TGTGCCAGCAGCTTACCCTCGGCGGTTGCCAAAAACATTCAGTACTTC. Protein sequence: CASSLPSAVAKNIQYF.